This TCR beta chain comes out of a study of T cells in Graves' hyperthyroidism and ophthalmopathy (dated by TCRdb to about 2019). About the study as a whole: Peripheral blood samples were taken at initial diagnosis, before any treatment was given. To identify TCR V-J signatures that set the groups apart, the researchers used a discovery cohort of more than 95 patients, made up of under 50 with Graves' ophthalmopathy and 57 with stable Graves' hyperthyroidism. Prospective prediction of ophthalmopathy was tested in an independent validation cohort consisting of fewer than 20 hyperthyroidism patients and some 17 patients who later progressed to ophthalmopathy. The 85 to 100 discovery patients were randomly split 7:3 into training and test sets. In about 6 Graves' hyperthyroidism patients, the study also compared T-cell repertoires from thyroid tissue with T-cell repertoires from blood. After blood sampling, hyperthyroidism patients were treated with methimazole at a starting dose of 30 mg daily, and ophthalmopathy patients were treated with high-dose intravenous methylprednisolone. The paper reports TCR Vbeta CDR3 sequencing of 130 to 150 peripheral blood samples: 43 ophthalmopathy, approximately 74 hyperthyroidism and approximately 17 progressor patients.

From a lookup of the germline V gene, CDR1 and CDR2 are SNHLY and FYNNEI. The junction shows trimming of 0 bases on V and 1 base on J, plus 11 bases between the germline ends. Its CDR3 holds 16 amino acids, cysteine through phenylalanine. Of all the DNA, just the CDR3 is kept, 48 bases in frame from base 1. The TCR beta CDR3 regions were amplified from RNA transcripts. For the first round of RT-PCR on the TCR CDR3, the HTBI primer set was used together with the Qiagen OneStep RT-PCR kit. Libraries were constructed in a second round of multiplex PCR, after which size selection and purification were performed. Libraries were sequenced paired-end with 100 bp reads on an Illumina HiSeq2000. In the original analysis: Raw data were processed with SOAPnuke, discarding reads with adapters, uncalled bases, mean Phred below 15, or no exact constant-primer or identifier match. High-quality paired reads were merged with COPE v1.2.5, and unique nucleotide sequences were defined as clonotypes. MiTCR v1.1 was used to align clonotypes to the IMGT TRBV, TRBD and TRBJ reference segments. The analysis included only V-J combinations with a frequency above 0.0001, which together covered 99% to 99.2% of the repertoires. A TCS score was defined as the ratio between F50 (clonal expansion) and ExV (chaos), using BLOSUM62-based TCRdist between CDR3 peptides within each V-J. Welch's t-statistics and random forest reduced 514 V-J features to roughly 13, which were used in a naive Bayes classifier (R e1071). Starting from the raw public reads, TCRdb applied fastp trimming at Q25, assembled clones with MiXCR and retained in-frame beta chains. One record per CDR3 amino acid sequence lists the most common genes and DNA. The V and J calls and clone size are TCRdb's, not the authors'. The sample has about 360,000 distinct CDR3 sequences on record, around a sixth of them singletons. Jointly, the top ten make up roughly 26% of the sample.

This clonotype occurred many times. Its target antigen remains unknown. Base qualities are not provided; no much larger clone lies one nucleotide away. The paper as a whole reports these results and caveats: No statistical method was used to set the sample size in advance, and investigators knew the group allocation. Ophthalmopathy was separated from stable hyperthyroidism by a 13 V-J signature model, with about 86% sensitivity and around 81% specificity obtained in cross-validation and 80%/75% obtained in testing. Most expanded thyroid clonotypes (frequency above 0.001) were also detected in blood, suggesting blood repertoires may reflect thyroid immune responses. During validation, the model predicted progression to ophthalmopathy a median of around 6 months ahead of onset, with roughly 65% sensitivity and roughly 72% specificity.

Hyperthyroidism patients were newly diagnosed, with disease duration under 2 months, and aged 18 to 65 years. Exclusion was applied to patients with uncontrolled infections, other autoimmune diseases, pregnancy or lactation. Diagnoses were established on the basis of clinical symptoms, serum thyroxine and TRAb, thyroid ultrasound, and orbital computed tomography. For progressor patients, blood was drawn at the first diagnosis of hyperthyroidism, before any ophthalmopathy symptoms had appeared. Ficoll-Paque density gradient centrifugation was used to isolate PBMCs from approximately 11 ml of fresh peripheral blood. Progressor patients were first diagnosed with Graves' hyperthyroidism and then developed ophthalmopathy during follow-up. Trizol reagent was used to extract total RNA, and RNA quality was then checked on an Agilent 2100 Bioanalyzer.

This chain joins TRBV2 to TRBJ2-3; no confident D gene assignment can be made. Material: blood. This TCR derives from a woman aged 18-29 years with Graves' hyperthyroidism that later progressed to Graves' ophthalmopathy. The DNA sequence is as follows: TGTGCCAGCAGTGAAGCATTTGGCGCAGGCACAGATACGCAGTATTTT. Protein translation: CASSEAFGAGTDTQYF.